These 21 T cell receptor beta chains were all obtained from the same sample, sequenced in a study of blood T cell repertoires in COVID-19 (dated by TCRdb to 2018 to 2021). Preparation of the library involved the immunoSEQ multiplex PCR assay. TCRdb mirrors the immuneACCESS table, restricted to in-frame sequences. Some clones are absent from its copies; in checked studies, under half trace to an unresolved V gene, and the reason for the others is unknown. Counted in this sample were roughly 130,000 clones; 70% to 90% of them appeared once. The ten largest clones take up about 2.5% of the sample. The sequenced material came from PBMCs or T cells enriched from blood (not recorded which). The source of these receptors is a woman aged 50 to 60 who had recovered from COVID-19.

V gene TRBV5-6 combines with J gene TRBJ2-3; 8 bases map to TRBD2. The V and J ends lost 4 bases and 6 bases, in that order; junction bases with no gene match: 22. Germline CDR1 SGHDT, CDR2 YYEEEE. The CDR3 spans 19 residues. The CDR3, as DNA: TGTGCCAGCAGCGGAACCGGGACTAGTTTTTCTGCTTATTGGGATACGCAGTATTTT. This translates into CASSGTGTSFSAYWDTQYF.

The rearrangement joins TRBV4-3 to TRBJ2-1; 11 bases map to TRBD2. The germline V gene has CDR1 LGHNA and CDR2 YSLEER. J gave up 10 bases and V 1 base, and 9 bases lay outside the gene matches. The CDR3 contains 16 residues. The DNA of the CDR3 is TGCGCCAGCAGCCAAGTCTGGTCTAGCGGGGGGAGCGAGCAGTTCTTC. Its protein is CASSQVWSSGGSEQFF.

The chain links TRBV29-1 to TRBJ1-4; the match to TRBD1 covers 9 bases. The trim removed 5 bases at V and 8 bases at J, leaving 9 bases unmatched. Germline CDR1 and CDR2: SQVTM and ANQGSEA. The CDR3 totals 14 residues. Written as DNA, the CDR3 is TGCAGCGTTATTCCGGGACAGGGAAGAGAAAAACTGTTTTTT. Translated: CSVIPGQGREKLFF.

For the CDR3, the DNA is TGTGCCAGCACCCCCCTGGGTAGGGGCGACGAGCAGTACTTC. Its protein is CASTPLGRGDEQYF. The chain carries TRBV6-2 or TRBV6-3 and TRBJ2-7; possible D gene TRBD1, 5 bases. Germline V gene data show CDR1 as MNHEY and CDR2 as SVGEGT. The CDR3 is made up of 14 amino acids. Trimming cost V 7 bases and J 5 bases, with 18 bases left between them.

The chain couples TRBV30 to TRBJ2-1, with D possibly TRBD1 on 6 matching bases. Germline lookup yields CDR1 GTSNPN and CDR2 SVGIG (reference sequence). This CDR3 region has 15 residues. Trimming removed 5 bases at V and 0 bases at J, with 14 bases between. The CDR3 loop reads CAWVGAKSSYNEQFF. CDR3 nucleotides: TGTGCCTGGGTGGGGGCCAAGAGCTCCTACAATGAGCAGTTCTTC.

The chain carries TRBV5-6 and TRBJ2-7, with D hard to call. V lost 1 base and J 0 bases, leaving 17 bases between the germline ends. The CDR3 is made up of 17 amino acids. Germline V gene sequence: CDR1 SGHDT, CDR2 YYEEEE. CDR3 region: CASSLSGSIRSSYEQYF. DNA of the CDR3: TGTGCCAGCAGCTTGTCGGGTTCCATTAGAAGCTCCTACGAGCAGTACTTC.

This clone was seen only a few times. This sequence joins TRBV18 and TRBJ1-1; 7 nucleotides agree with TRBD1. V gave up 3 bases and J gave up 4 bases; unmatched junction bases: 11. Germline CDR1 is KGHSH and CDR2 is LQKENI. CDR3 size: 16 residues. DNA for the CDR3: TGTGCCAGCTCACCGCGGCCCCAGGGGGTTGGCACTGAAGCTTTCTTT. Its translation is CASSPRPQGVGTEAFF.

This clone was seen only a few times. The gene calls are TRBV5-1 and TRBJ2-3; 7 bases are a match to TRBD1. The CDR3 has 14 amino acids. Germline loops: CDR1 SGHRS, CDR2 YFSETQ. V shed 4 bases and J 0 bases; nucleotides not matched to a gene: 2. The CDR3 DNA reads TGCGCCAGCAGCCCAGGGGGTAGCACAGATACGCAGTATTTT. Translation: CASSPGGSTDTQYF.

The chain combines TRBV7-9 with TRBJ1-1, with D possibly TRBD1 on 6 matching bases. There are 18 residues in the CDR3. Germline V CDR1 and CDR2: SEHNR, FQNEAQ (reference sequence). Trimming cost V 2 bases and J 0 bases, with 19 bases left between them. DNA of the CDR3: TGTGCCAGCAGCTTATCGGTTCAGGGGAGGGGGTTGAACACTGAAGCTTTCTTT. Residues: CASSLSVQGRGLNTEAFF.

The rearrangement links TRBV2 to TRBJ1-4; TRBD1 agrees at 8 bases. Germline V gene data show CDR1 as SNHLY and CDR2 as FYNNEI. The ends lost 6 bases at V and 8 bases at J; junction bases unmatched: 8. This CDR3 comprises 14 residues. The CDR3 DNA is TGTGCCAGCAGCCTACAGGGGGTACGGGAAAAACTGTTTTTT. Translated, it gives CASSLQGVREKLFF.

The rearrangement links TRBV4-1 to TRBJ1-6; D is perhaps TRBD1 (6 bases). The CDR3 covers 15 residues. The germline V and J ends were trimmed by 3 bases and 7 bases, with 13 bases remaining between them. Germline assignment: CDR1 MGHRA and CDR2 YSYEKL. CDR3 sequence reads: CASSQLGRGNSPLHF. CDR3 DNA: TGCGCCAGCAGCCAGTTAGGCAGGGGAAATTCACCCCTCCACTTT.

The gene calls are TRBV9 and TRBJ2-6, with 8 bases fitting TRBD2. Germline V gene sequence: CDR1 SGDLS, CDR2 YYNGEE. The CDR3 runs to 16 residues. V gave up 0 bases and J gave up 4 bases; unmatched junction bases: 3. CDR3 DNA sequence: TGTGCCAGCAGCGTAGGCGGGGGGCACGGGGCCAACGTCCTGACTTTC. Translation: CASSVGGGHGANVLTF.

The chain links TRBV5-4 to TRBJ2-2; D unresolved. CDR3 size: 14 residues. Germline-derived CDR1 and CDR2 are SGHNT and YYREEE (reference sequence). Trimming removed 0 bases at V and 0 bases at J, with 3 bases between. The CDR3 DNA is TGTGCCAGCAGCTTGGCTGCGAACACCGGGGAGCTGTTTTTT. Translation: CASSLAANTGELFF.

The chain employs TRBV5-4 and TRBJ1-6; 8 positions agree with TRBD1. Germline trimming cut 2 bases from V and 8 bases from J; bases unmatched to any gene: 6. This CDR3 is built from 15 residues. Germline-derived CDR1 and CDR2 are SGHNT and YYREEE (reference sequence). The CDR3 nucleotides read TGTGCCAGCAGCTTTAGACAGGGGTCGGATTCACCCCTCCACTTT. As protein: CASSFRQGSDSPLHF. Full variable domain (remainder filled in from reference TRBV5-4 and TRBJ1-6): ETGVTQSPTHLIKTRGQQVTLRCSSQSGHNTVSWYQQALGQGPQFIFQYYREEENGRGNFPPRFSGLQFPNYSSELNVNALELDDSALYLCASSFRQGSDSPLHFGNGTRLTVT.

The genes are TRBV7-9 and TRBJ2-7; D gene unclear. CDR1 is SEHNR and CDR2 is FQNEAQ in the germline V gene (reference sequence). The V end lost 4 bases, the J end lost 6 bases, and 13 bases lay between the germline ends. The CDR3 spans 13 residues. The CDR3 sequence: CASSYAGSGEQYF. The CDR3 DNA reads as TGTGCCAGCAGCTACGCCGGGTCGGGCGAGCAGTACTTC.

This chain connects TRBV19 to TRBJ1-2, with TRBD1 matching 8 bases. Germline CDR1 LNHDA, CDR2 SQIVND (reference sequence). This CDR3 spans 15 amino acids. The ends lost 5 bases at V and 6 bases at J; junction bases unmatched: 11. This CDR3 is CASSPMTGDNNGYTF. The CDR3 DNA is TGTGCCAGTAGTCCAATGACAGGGGACAATAATGGCTACACCTTC.

V gene TRBV3-1 (or the pseudogene TRBV3-2) combines with J gene TRBJ1-5, with D uncertain. This CDR3 is 16 amino acids long. The V and J ends lost 5 bases and 0 bases respectively, with 14 bases between them. Germline CDR1 and CDR2: LGHDT and YNNKEL (reference sequence). The CDR3 loop is CASSFSSVYSNQPQHF. In DNA form, the CDR3 reads TGTGCCAGCAGCTTTAGCAGCGTATATAGCAATCAGCCCCAGCATTTT.

This chain uses TRBV18 with TRBJ1-4; possibly TRBD1 for D (6 bases). Per germline, CDR1 KGHSH and CDR2 LQKENI. This CDR3 has 14 amino acids. Trimming removed 3 bases at V and 7 bases at J, with 12 bases between. The CDR3 loop reads CASSPRGDGEKLFF. CDR3 bases: TGTGCCAGCTCACCCAGGGGAGATGGTGAAAAACTGTTTTTT.

The chain is built from TRBV5-1 and TRBJ2-7; 9 bases align to TRBD1. V lost 5 bases and J lost 2; bases outside the gene matches: 11. The CDR3 has 16 residues. Germline CDR1 SGHRS, CDR2 YFSETQ. The CDR3 DNA reads as TGCGCCAGCAGTCTCTCGTCCGGGACAGGGACCTACGAGCAGTACTTC. Protein: CASSLSSGTGTYEQYF. Full variable domain (outside the CDR3, taken from reference TRBV5-1 and TRBJ2-7): KAGVTQTPRYLIKTRGQQVTLSCSPISGHRSVSWYQQTPGQGLQFLFEYFSETQRNKGNFPGRFSGRQFSNSRSEMNVSTLELGDSALYLCASSLSSGTGTYEQYFGPGTRLTVT.

The chain is built from TRBV19 and TRBJ2-1, with TRBD1 matching 7 bases. Germline CDR1 LNHDA, CDR2 SQIVND (reference sequence). This CDR3 region has 16 residues. J was trimmed by 4 bases and V by 4 bases; bases with no gene match: 10. The CDR3 bases are TGTGCCAGTAGTAGAGTCGACAGGGTCACATACAATGAGCAGTTCTTC. The encoded protein is CASSRVDRVTYNEQFF.

The chain uses TRBV6-5 and TRBJ1-1, with TRBD1 as a possible D gene (5 bases). The CDR3 is made up of 14 amino acids. Trimming stripped 2 bases from V and 8 bases from J, with 15 bases between. Germline V lookup: CDR1 MNHEY, CDR2 SVGAGI. The CDR3 bases are TGTGCCAGCAGTTACGCTCCGGGGGTGTCGGAAGCTTTCTTT. It yields the protein CASSYAPGVSEAFF.